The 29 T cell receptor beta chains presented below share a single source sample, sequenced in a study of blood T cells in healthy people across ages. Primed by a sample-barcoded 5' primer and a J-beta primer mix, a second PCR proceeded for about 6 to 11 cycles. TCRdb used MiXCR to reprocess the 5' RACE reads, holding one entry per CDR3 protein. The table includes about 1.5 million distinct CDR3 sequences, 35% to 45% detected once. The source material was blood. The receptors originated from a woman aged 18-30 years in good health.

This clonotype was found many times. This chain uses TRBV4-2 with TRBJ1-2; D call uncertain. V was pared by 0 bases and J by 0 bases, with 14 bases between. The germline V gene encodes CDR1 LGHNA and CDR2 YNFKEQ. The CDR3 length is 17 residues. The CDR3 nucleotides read TGTGCCAGCAGCCAAGATATTGGCAGCAACACTAACTATGGCTACACCTTC. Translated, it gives CASSQDIGSNTNYGYTF.

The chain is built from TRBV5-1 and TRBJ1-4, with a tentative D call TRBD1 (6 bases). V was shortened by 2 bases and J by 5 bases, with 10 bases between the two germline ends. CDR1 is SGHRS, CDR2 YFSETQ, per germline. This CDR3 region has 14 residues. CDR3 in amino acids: CASSLPGANEKLFF. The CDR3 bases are TGCGCCAGCAGCTTACCAGGGGCGAATGAAAAACTGTTTTTT.

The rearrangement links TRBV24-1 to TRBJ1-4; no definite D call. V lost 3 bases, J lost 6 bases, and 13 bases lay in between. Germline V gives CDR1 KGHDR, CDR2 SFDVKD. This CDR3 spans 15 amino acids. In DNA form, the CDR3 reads TGTGCCACCAGTGATCCGACCGGTGGAGATGAAAAACTGTTTTTT. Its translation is CATSDPTGGDEKLFF.

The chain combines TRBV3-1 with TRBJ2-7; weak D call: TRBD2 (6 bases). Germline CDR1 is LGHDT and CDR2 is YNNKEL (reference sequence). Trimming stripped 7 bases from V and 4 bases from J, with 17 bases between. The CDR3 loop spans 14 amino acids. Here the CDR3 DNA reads TGTGCCAGCATGGTGGGCCCGGGAGTGTACGAGCAGTACTTC. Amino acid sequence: CASMVGPGVYEQYF.

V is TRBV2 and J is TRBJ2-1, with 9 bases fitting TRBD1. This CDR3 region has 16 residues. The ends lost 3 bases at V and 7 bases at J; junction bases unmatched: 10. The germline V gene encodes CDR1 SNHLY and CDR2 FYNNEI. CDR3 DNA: TGTGCCAGCAGTGACCCGGGACAGGGATTCGGGAATGAGCAGTTCTTC. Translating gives CASSDPGQGFGNEQFF.

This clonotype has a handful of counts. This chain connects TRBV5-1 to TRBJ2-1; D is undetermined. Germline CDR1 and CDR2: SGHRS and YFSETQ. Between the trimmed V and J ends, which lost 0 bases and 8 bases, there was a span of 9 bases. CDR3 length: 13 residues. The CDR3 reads CASSLEIADEQFF. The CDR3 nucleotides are TGCGCCAGCAGCTTGGAGATTGCCGATGAGCAGTTCTTC.

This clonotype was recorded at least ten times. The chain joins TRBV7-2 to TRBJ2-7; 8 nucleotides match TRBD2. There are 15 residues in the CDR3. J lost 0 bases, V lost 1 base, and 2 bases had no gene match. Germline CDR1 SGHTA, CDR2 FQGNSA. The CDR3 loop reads CASSLGLAGSYEQYF. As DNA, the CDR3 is TGTGCCAGCAGCTTAGGTCTAGCGGGCTCCTACGAGCAGTACTTC.

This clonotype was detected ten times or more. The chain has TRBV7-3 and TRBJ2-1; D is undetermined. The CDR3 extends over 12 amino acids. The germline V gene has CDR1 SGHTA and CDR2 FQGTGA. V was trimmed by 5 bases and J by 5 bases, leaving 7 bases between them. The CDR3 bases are TGTGCCAGCAGCCAAAGAGACAATGAGCAGTTCTTC. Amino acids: CASSQRDNEQFF.

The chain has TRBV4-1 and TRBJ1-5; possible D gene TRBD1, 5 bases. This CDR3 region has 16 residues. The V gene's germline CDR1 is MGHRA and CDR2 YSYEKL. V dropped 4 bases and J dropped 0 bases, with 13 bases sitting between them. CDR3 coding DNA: TGCGCCAGCAGCCGAGGGGACGGAAATAGCAATCAGCCCCAGCATTTT. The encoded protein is CASSRGDGNSNQPQHF.

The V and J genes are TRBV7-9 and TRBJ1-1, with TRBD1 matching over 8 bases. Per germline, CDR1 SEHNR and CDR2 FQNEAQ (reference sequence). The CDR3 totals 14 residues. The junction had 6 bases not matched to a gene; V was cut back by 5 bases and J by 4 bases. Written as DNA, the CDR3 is TGTGCCAGCAGCACGAACACAGGGGGCACTGAAGCTTTCTTT. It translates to CASSTNTGGTEAFF.

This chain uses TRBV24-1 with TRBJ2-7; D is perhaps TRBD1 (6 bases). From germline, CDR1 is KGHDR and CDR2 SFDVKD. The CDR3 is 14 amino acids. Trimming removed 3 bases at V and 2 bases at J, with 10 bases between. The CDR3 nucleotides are TGTGCCACCAGTGATAACAGGGAAACCTACGAGCAGTACTTC. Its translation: CATSDNRETYEQYF.

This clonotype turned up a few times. The CDR3 is CASGGRRAYNEQFF. The CDR3 DNA reads TGTGCCAGCGGGGGTAGGCGCGCCTACAATGAGCAGTTCTTC. The V gene is TRBV6-1, the J gene TRBJ2-1; D may match TRBD1 or TRBD2 (5 bases each). The germline V gene has CDR1 MNHNS and CDR2 SASEGT. V lost 8 bases and J 2 bases, leaving 13 bases between the germline ends. The CDR3 consists of 14 residues.

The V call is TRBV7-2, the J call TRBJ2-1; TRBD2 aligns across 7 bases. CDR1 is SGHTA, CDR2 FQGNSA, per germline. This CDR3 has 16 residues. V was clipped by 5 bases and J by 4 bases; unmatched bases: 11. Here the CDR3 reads CASSRPSGNAYNEQFF. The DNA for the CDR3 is TGTGCCAGCAGCCGTCCCAGCGGGAACGCATACAATGAGCAGTTCTTC.

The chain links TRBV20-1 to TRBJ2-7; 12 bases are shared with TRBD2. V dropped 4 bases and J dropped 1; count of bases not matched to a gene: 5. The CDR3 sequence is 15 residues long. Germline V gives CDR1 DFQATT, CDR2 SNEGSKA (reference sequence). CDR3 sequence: CSATSGRAFSYEQYF. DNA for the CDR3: TGCAGTGCTACTAGCGGGAGGGCCTTTTCCTACGAGCAGTACTTC.

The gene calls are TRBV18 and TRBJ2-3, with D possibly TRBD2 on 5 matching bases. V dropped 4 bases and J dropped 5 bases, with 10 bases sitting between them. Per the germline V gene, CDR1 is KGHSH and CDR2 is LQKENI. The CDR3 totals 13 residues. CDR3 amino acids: CASSRELKDTQYF. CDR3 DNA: TGTGCCAGCTCACGGGAGTTGAAAGATACGCAGTATTTT.

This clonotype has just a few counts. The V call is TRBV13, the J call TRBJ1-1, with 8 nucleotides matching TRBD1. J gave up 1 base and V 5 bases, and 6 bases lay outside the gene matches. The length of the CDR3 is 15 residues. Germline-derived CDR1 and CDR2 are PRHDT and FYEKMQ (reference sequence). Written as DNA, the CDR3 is TGTGCCAGCAGCCCCGGGACAGGAACGAACACTGAAGCTTTCTTT. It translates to CASSPGTGTNTEAFF.

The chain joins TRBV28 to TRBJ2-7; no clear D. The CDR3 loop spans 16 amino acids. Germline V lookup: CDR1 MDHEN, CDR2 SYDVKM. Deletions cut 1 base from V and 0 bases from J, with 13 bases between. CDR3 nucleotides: TGTGCCAGCAGTTTATTCGCAGGCTATAGCTCCTACGAGCAGTACTTC. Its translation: CASSLFAGYSSYEQYF.

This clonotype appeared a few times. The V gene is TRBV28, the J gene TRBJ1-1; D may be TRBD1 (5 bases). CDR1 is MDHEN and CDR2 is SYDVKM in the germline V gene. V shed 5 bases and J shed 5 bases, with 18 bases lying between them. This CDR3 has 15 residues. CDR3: CASSPSGRWLTEAFF. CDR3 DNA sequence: TGTGCCAGCAGTCCGTCGGGACGTTGGTTGACTGAAGCTTTCTTT.

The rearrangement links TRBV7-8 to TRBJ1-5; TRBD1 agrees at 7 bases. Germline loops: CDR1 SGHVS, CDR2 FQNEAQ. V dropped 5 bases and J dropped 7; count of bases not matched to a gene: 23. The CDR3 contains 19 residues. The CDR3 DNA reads TGTGCCAGCAGCATTTTCTGGGCAGGGGGGCGAACCCTACGGCAGCCCCAGCATTTT. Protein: CASSIFWAGGRTLRQPQHF.

CDR3 nucleotides: TGCGCCAGCAGCCAAGATCCAGGGGTAAATGAAAAACTGTTTTTT. Amino acids: CASSQDPGVNEKLFF. The V gene is TRBV4-3, the J gene TRBJ1-4; tentatively, D is TRBD1 (6 bases). The CDR3 runs to 15 residues. CDR1 and CDR2 from the germline V gene are LGHNA and YSLEER. Trimming left V 0 bases short and J 5 bases short, with 10 bases between.

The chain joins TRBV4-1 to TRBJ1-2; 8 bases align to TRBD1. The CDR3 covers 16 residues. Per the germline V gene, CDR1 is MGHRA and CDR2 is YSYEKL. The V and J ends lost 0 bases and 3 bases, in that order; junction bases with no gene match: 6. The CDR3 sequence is CASSQDWTGFDYGYTF. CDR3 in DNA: TGCGCCAGCAGCCAAGACTGGACAGGGTTTGACTATGGCTACACCTTC.

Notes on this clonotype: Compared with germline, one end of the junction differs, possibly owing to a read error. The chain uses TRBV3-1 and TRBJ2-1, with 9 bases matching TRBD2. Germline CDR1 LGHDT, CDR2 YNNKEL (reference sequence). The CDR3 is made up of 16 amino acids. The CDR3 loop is CACSQVAGVTYNEQFF. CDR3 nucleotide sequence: TGTGCCTGCAGCCAAGTAGCGGGGGTGACCTACAATGAGCAGTTCTTC.

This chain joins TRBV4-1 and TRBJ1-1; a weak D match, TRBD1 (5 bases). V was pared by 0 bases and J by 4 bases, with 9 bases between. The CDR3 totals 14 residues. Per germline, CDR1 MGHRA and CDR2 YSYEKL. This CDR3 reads CASSQEGRATEAFF. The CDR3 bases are TGCGCCAGCAGCCAAGAGGGACGGGCCACTGAAGCTTTCTTT.

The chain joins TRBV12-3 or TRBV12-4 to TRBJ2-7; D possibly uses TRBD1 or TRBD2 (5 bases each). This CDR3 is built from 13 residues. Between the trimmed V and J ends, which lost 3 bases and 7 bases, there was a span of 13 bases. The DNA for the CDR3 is TGTGCCAGCAGTTTGCTCGGGGCTCGAGAGCAGTACTTC. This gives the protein CASSLLGAREQYF.

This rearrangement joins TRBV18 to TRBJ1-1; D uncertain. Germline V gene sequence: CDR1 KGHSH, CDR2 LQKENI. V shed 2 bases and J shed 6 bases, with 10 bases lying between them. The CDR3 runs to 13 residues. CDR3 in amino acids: CASSPRVAAEAFF. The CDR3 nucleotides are TGTGCCAGCTCACCAAGGGTTGCGGCTGAAGCTTTCTTT.

CDR3: CASSLEAGRYNEQFF. The CDR3 DNA is TGCGCCAGCAGCTTGGAAGCCGGGAGATACAATGAGCAGTTCTTC. V and J are TRBV5-1 and TRBJ2-1; D possibly corresponds to TRBD2 (6 bases). The V end was cut by 0 bases, the J end by 4 bases, with 11 bases between. This CDR3 has 15 amino acids. Germline loops: CDR1 SGHRS, CDR2 YFSETQ.

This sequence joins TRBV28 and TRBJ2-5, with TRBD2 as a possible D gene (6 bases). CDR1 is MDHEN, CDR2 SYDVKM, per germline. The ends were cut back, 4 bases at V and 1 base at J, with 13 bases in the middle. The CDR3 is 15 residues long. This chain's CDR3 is CASSSGRETQETQYF. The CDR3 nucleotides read TGTGCCAGCAGTTCAGGTCGGGAGACCCAAGAGACCCAGTACTTC.

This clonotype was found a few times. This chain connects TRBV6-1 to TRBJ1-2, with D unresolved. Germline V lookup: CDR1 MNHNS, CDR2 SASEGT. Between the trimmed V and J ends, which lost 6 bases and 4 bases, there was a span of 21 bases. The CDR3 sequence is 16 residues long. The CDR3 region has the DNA TGTGCCAGCAGGCCCCTAGGAGGGTCTAAACCCTATGGCTACACCTTC. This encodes CASRPLGGSKPYGYTF.

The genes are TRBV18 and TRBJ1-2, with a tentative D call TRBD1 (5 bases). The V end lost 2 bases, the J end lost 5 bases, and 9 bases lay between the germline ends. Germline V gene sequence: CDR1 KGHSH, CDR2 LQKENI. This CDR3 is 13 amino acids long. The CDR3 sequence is CASSPAGSYGYTF. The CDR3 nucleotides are TGTGCCAGCTCACCAGCAGGGAGTTATGGCTACACCTTC.